This TCR beta chain was obtained from a study of regulatory T cells in long-lasting Graves disease. This clonotype was detected ten times or more. Its antigen is not known. Arm-PCR of CDR3 regions and iRepertoire HTBI primers were the basis on which TCR beta libraries were built. TCRdb re-called the multiplex PCR reads with MiXCR, one entry per CDR3 protein. The sample has approximately 310,000 distinct CDR3 sequences, 15% to 20% seen once. The study, taken as a whole, reports: Persistent disease was associated with favored TRBV28 usage and with favored use of TRBJ1-2 and TRBJ2-5.

V was shortened by 1 base and J by 5 bases, with 14 bases between the two germline ends. The CDR3 consists of 16 residues. The germline CDR1 and CDR2 sequences are LGHNT and FRNRAP. The time point is: newly diagnosed GD, antithyroid drugs for less than 3 months. PBMCs were the source of the RNA used for TCR sequencing. Graves' disease diagnosis followed American Thyroid Association guidelines. The material was peripheral blood mononuclear cells (PBMCs), obtained at new diagnosis, from a patient treated with antithyroid drugs. This sequence was found in a female donor with Graves disease. The J gene is TRBJ1-4, the V gene TRBV12-5; unclear D gene. Written as DNA, the CDR3 is TGTGCTAGTGGTTTGGAGTGGAGCAGCCTCAATGAAAAACTGTTTTTT. This translates into CASGLEWSSLNEKLFF.